One sample yielded the 30 T cell receptor beta chains listed below, sequenced in a study of human T cells and chemical hapten exposure. TCRdb reprocessed the RACE reads via MiXCR and lists one record per CDR3 protein. The table shows 35,000 to 45,000 distinct CDR3 sequences, with approximately 9.6% occurring only once. The sample's time point: patch test 2, 6 weeks after DPC sensitization. Treatment meaning: therapeutic diphenylcyclopropenone sensitization with weekly scalp DPC. It was from unfractionated whole blood that total RNA was extracted. Here the sequenced sample was whole blood, taken in connection with sensitization to the hapten diphenylcyclopropenone (DPC). These receptors all stem from a woman in her 30s with alopecia areata. Some clones in this sample may be carry-over from other donors' samples.

In DNA, the CDR3 is TGTGCCATCAGTGAGTCCCTAGCGGGAACAGATACGCAGTATTTT. Protein sequence: CAISESLAGTDTQYF. The J gene is TRBJ2-3, the V gene TRBV10-3; 9 bases fit TRBD2. CDR1 is ENHRY and CDR2 is SYGVKD in the germline V gene. The CDR3 has 15 residues. Losses at the gene ends were 0 bases for V and 3 bases for J; bases not matched to a gene: 1.

In its sample, this clonotype was seen many times. This chain joins TRBV3-1 and TRBJ2-7, with unresolved D. The V gene lost 2 bases and the J gene lost 2 bases, with 10 bases spanning the gap. The CDR3 spans 14 residues. CDR1 is LGHDT, CDR2 YNNKEL, per germline (reference sequence). CDR3 sequence reads: CASSQSGRPYEQYF. In nucleotides, the CDR3 is TGTGCCAGCAGCCAATCAGGACGGCCCTACGAGCAGTACTTC.

The chain recombines TRBV28 with TRBJ2-7, with D perhaps TRBD1 or TRBD2 (6 bases each). The germline CDR1 and CDR2 sequences are MDHEN and SYDVKM. Trimming removed 7 bases from V and 4 bases from J, with 14 bases in between. The length of the CDR3 is 13 residues. The CDR3 DNA reads TGTGCCAGCAACGGGGGCACACTTTACGAGCAGTACTTC. It is translated as CASNGGTLYEQYF.

The V call is TRBV2, the J call TRBJ2-7; D not resolved. There are 11 residues in the CDR3. V dropped 9 bases and J dropped 3 bases, with 9 bases sitting between them. Germline V gives CDR1 SNHLY, CDR2 FYNNEI. CDR3 in DNA: TGTGCCAGTCGAAACCTCTACGAGCAGTACTTC. Translated, it gives CASRNLYEQYF.

This clonotype was detected ten times or more. This rearrangement joins TRBV7-6 to TRBJ2-3, with D unresolved. V dropped 3 bases and J dropped 4 bases, with 5 bases sitting between them. The CDR3 length is 12 residues. Germline V lookup: CDR1 SGHVS, CDR2 FNYEAQ. CDR3 nucleotide sequence: TGTGCCAGCAGCTTCTCCCCAGATACGCAGTATTTT. Its translation is CASSFSPDTQYF.

This clonotype has only a few counts. The chain joins TRBV20-1 to TRBJ1-1; a possible D gene is TRBD1 (5 bases). Deletions cut 5 bases from V and 1 base from J, with 14 bases between. Germline V lookup: CDR1 DFQATT, CDR2 SNEGSKA (reference sequence). This CDR3 contains 14 residues. CDR3 residues: CSAASPGPNTEAFF. As DNA, the CDR3 is TGCAGTGCTGCCTCTCCGGGGCCGAACACTGAAGCTTTCTTT.

This sequence joins TRBV2 and TRBJ2-3; a possible D gene is TRBD2 (6 bases). Germline assignment: CDR1 SNHLY and CDR2 FYNNEI. The CDR3 runs to 16 residues. Trimming removed 7 bases at V and 6 bases at J, with 23 bases between. As DNA, the CDR3 is TGTGCCAGCACCGGGCCGGGACCGGGGGACCACGATACGCAGTATTTT. Amino acids: CASTGPGPGDHDTQYF.

This clonotype was seen a few times. This chain links TRBV6-1 with TRBJ1-6; weak D call: TRBD1 (6 bases). The germline V gene has CDR1 MNHNS and CDR2 SASEGT. The V gene lost 7 bases and the J gene lost 4 bases, with 14 bases spanning the gap. The CDR3 runs to 15 residues. Here the CDR3 reads CASTPGQRYNSPLHF. In DNA form, the CDR3 reads TGTGCCAGCACCCCAGGACAGAGATATAATTCACCCCTCCACTTT.

A few counts support this clonotype. This chain links TRBV11-2 with TRBJ2-5, with 11 bases that match TRBD2. Germline CDR1 SGHAT, CDR2 FQNNGV. Germline trimming cut 5 bases from V and 4 bases from J; bases unmatched to any gene: 9. The CDR3 totals 16 residues. The CDR3 sequence: CASSLSGGADPETQYF. In DNA form, the CDR3 reads TGTGCCAGCAGCCTTAGCGGGGGGGCCGATCCAGAGACCCAGTACTTC.

The chain carries TRBV12-3 or TRBV12-4 and TRBJ2-7; 11 bases fit TRBD2. Trimming at V came to 6 bases and at J to 1 base, leaving 5 bases not matched to a gene. CDR3 length: 15 amino acids. CDR3: CASRGTSGASYEQYF. In DNA form, the CDR3 reads TGTGCCAGCAGGGGGACTAGCGGCGCTTCCTACGAGCAGTACTTC.

This clonotype has a handful of counts. The chain recombines TRBV15 with TRBJ2-4; D might be TRBD1 or TRBD2, each matching 6 bases. The germline CDR1 and CDR2 sequences are LNHNV and YYDKDF (reference sequence). The V end lost 5 bases, the J end lost 0 bases, and 11 bases lay between the germline ends. The CDR3 loop spans 15 amino acids. CDR3: CATSGGPGAKNIQYF. In DNA form, the CDR3 reads TGTGCCACCAGCGGGGGGCCCGGAGCCAAAAACATTCAGTACTTC.

The rearrangement joins TRBV6-1 to TRBJ1-6; D possibly corresponds to TRBD1 (6 bases). Trimming stripped 6 bases from V and 10 bases from J, with 16 bases between. Germline CDR1 MNHNS, CDR2 SASEGT. CDR3 length equals 14 residues. The CDR3 sequence is CASRGQSNHSPLHF. The CDR3 DNA sequence: TGTGCCAGCAGGGGACAATCCAACCACTCACCCCTCCACTTT.

The V gene is TRBV7-9, the J gene TRBJ1-1; 9 bases are shared with TRBD1. From germline, CDR1 is SEHNR and CDR2 FQNEAQ (reference sequence). V was pared by 7 bases and J by 4 bases, with 13 bases of the junction left unmatched. The CDR3 is 16 amino acids. The CDR3 bases are TGTGCCAGCACCGTCCCGGGACAGGGATCAGGCACTGAAGCTTTCTTT. It is translated as CASTVPGQGSGTEAFF.

J is TRBJ2-5 and V is TRBV4-3; 8 nucleotides agree with TRBD1. Germline CDR1 LGHNA, CDR2 YSLEER. Unmatched junction bases numbered 7, after V lost 0 bases and J lost 4 bases. The CDR3 is 16 amino acids. CDR3 bases: TGCGCCAGCAGCCAAGATTTCGGACAGGGTGGAGAGACCCAGTACTTC. This codes for CASSQDFGQGGETQYF.

This chain links TRBV7-9 with TRBJ2-7; D not certain. This CDR3 comprises 15 residues. Germline CDR1 and CDR2: SEHNR and FQNEAQ (reference sequence). V gave up 5 bases and J gave up 5 bases, with 19 bases separating them. Here the CDR3 DNA reads TGTGCCAGCAGCCCTCGAGGTCATCTTGGCAACGAGCAGTACTTC. This sequence encodes CASSPRGHLGNEQYF.

This chain joins TRBV24-1 and TRBJ2-2, with D unresolved. With 4 bases removed from V and 1 base from J, the gap between germline ends came to 15 bases. The CDR3 has 17 amino acids. Germline V CDR1 and CDR2: KGHDR, SFDVKD. The CDR3 here is CATSDPAGRKNTGELFF. The CDR3, as DNA: TGTGCCACCAGTGACCCCGCTGGACGGAAGAACACCGGGGAGCTGTTTTTT.

There are a few counts of this clonotype. The chain combines TRBV6-5 with TRBJ2-7, with 7 bases identical to TRBD1. V gave up 5 bases and J gave up 1 base; unmatched junction bases: 2. CDR1 is MNHEY and CDR2 is SVGAGI in the germline V gene. The CDR3 sequence is 13 residues long. In DNA form, the CDR3 reads TGTGCCAGCAGTCGGACAGGTTCCTACGAGCAGTACTTC. As protein: CASSRTGSYEQYF.

In its sample, this clonotype was seen a few times. J is TRBJ1-2 and V is TRBV18; D is undetermined. CDR3 length: 12 amino acids. The V and J ends lost 4 bases and 8 bases respectively, with 11 bases between them. Germline assignment: CDR1 KGHSH and CDR2 LQKENI. The CDR3 here is CASSHTERGYTF. The CDR3, as DNA: TGTGCCAGCTCACATACCGAGAGGGGCTACACCTTC.

In its sample, this clonotype was seen many times. V usage is TRBV11-2 and J usage is TRBJ2-1, with a weak D call TRBD2 (6 bases). Germline CDR1 is SGHAT and CDR2 is FQNNGV. V lost 10 bases and J 6 bases, leaving 19 bases between the germline ends. The CDR3 covers 14 residues. The CDR3 protein is CATRVWGVSNEQFF. In nucleotides, the CDR3 is TGTGCCACCCGGGTGTGGGGGGTCTCCAATGAGCAGTTCTTC.

This clonotype came up many times. This rearrangement joins TRBV2 to TRBJ1-5; D gene uncertain. Germline V gene data show CDR1 as SNHLY and CDR2 as FYNNEI. V was clipped by 4 bases and J by 1 base, with 2 bases between them. This CDR3 has 12 residues. CDR3 nucleotides: TGTGCCAGCAGTGGAAGCAATCAGCCCCAGCATTTT. This sequence encodes CASSGSNQPQHF. Drawing the rest from reference TRBV2 and TRBJ1-5, the complete variable domain is EPEVTQTPSHQVTQMGQEVILRCVPISNHLYFYWYRQILGQKVEFLVSFYNNEISEKSEIFDDQFSVERPDGSNFTLKIRSTKLEDSAMYFCASSGSNQPQHFGDGTRLSIL.

This clonotype has only a few counts. The V call is TRBV5-5, the J call TRBJ1-4; D is ambiguous. The CDR3 length is 14 residues. CDR1 is SGHKS and CDR2 is YYEKEE in the germline V gene (reference sequence). Trimming pared 3 bases from V and 5 bases from J, leaving 11 bases between. The CDR3 protein is CASSSRQINEKLFF. CDR3 nucleotide sequence: TGTGCCAGCAGCTCCCGACAAATCAATGAAAAACTGTTTTTT.

This chain uses TRBV7-2 with TRBJ2-7, with D unclear. The germline gives CDR1 SGHTA, CDR2 FQGNSA. CDR3 size: 13 residues. V gave up 0 bases and J gave up 7 bases, with 10 bases separating them. The CDR3 here is CASSLAPMGEQYF. CDR3 nucleotides: TGTGCCAGCAGCTTAGCCCCCATGGGTGAGCAGTACTTC. Filled out from reference TRBV7-2 and TRBJ2-7, the complete variable domain reads GAGVSQSPSNKVTEKGKDVELRCDPISGHTALYWYRQSLGQGLEFLIYFQGNSAPDKSGLPSDRFSAERTGGSVSTLTIQRTQQEDSAVYLCASSLAPMGEQYFGPGTRLTVT.

This chain links TRBV7-9 with TRBJ1-6; possible D gene TRBD1, 5 bases. CDR3 size: 14 residues. With 3 bases removed from V and 7 bases from J, the gap between germline ends came to 10 bases. Germline V CDR1 and CDR2: SEHNR, FQNEAQ (reference sequence). In nucleotides, the CDR3 is TGTGCCAGCAGCTTTCGGGAGGGGAATTCACCCCTCCACTTT. Residues: CASSFREGNSPLHF.

This clonotype came up many times. The chain couples TRBV6-6 to TRBJ1-6; 10 bases are a match to TRBD1. Germline V lookup: CDR1 MNHNY, CDR2 SVGAGI (reference sequence). CDR3 length: 15 amino acids. The ends lost 5 bases at V and 9 bases at J; junction bases unmatched: 7. CDR3 loop: CASSKSGTGASPLHF. The CDR3 nucleotides are TGTGCCAGCAGTAAATCGGGGACAGGGGCTTCACCCCTCCACTTT.

This clonotype was detected only a few times. The chain recombines TRBV7-3 with TRBJ2-3, with D perhaps TRBD1 or TRBD2 (5 bases each). The CDR3 runs to 14 residues. The V and J ends lost 1 base and 0 bases respectively, with 5 bases between them. Germline V gene sequence: CDR1 SGHTA, CDR2 FQGTGA. The CDR3 nucleotides are TGTGCCAGCAGCTTAAGGGGGAGCACAGATACGCAGTATTTT. Translation: CASSLRGSTDTQYF. Full variable domain (remainder filled in from reference TRBV7-3 and TRBJ2-3): GAGVSQTPSNKVTEKGKYVELRCDPISGHTALYWYRQSLGQGPEFLIYFQGTGAADDSGLPNDRFFAVRPEGSVSTLKIQRTERGDSAVYLCASSLRGSTDTQYFGPGTRLTVL.

This clonotype was seen ten or more times. The chain recombines TRBV7-6 with TRBJ1-5; a possible D gene is TRBD1 (5 bases). Trimming left V 6 bases short and J 9 bases short, with 18 bases between. The V gene's germline CDR1 is SGHVS and CDR2 FNYEAQ. The CDR3 runs to 14 residues. CDR3 region: CASSSGPGHRPQHF. CDR3 sequence (DNA): TGTGCCAGCAGTTCGGGCCCCGGACATCGGCCCCAGCATTTT.

This clonotype was observed a handful of times. This rearrangement joins TRBV19 to TRBJ1-2; D call uncertain. V dropped 3 bases and J dropped 4 bases, with 9 bases sitting between them. Germline V gives CDR1 LNHDA, CDR2 SQIVND (reference sequence). This CDR3 has 13 amino acids. For the CDR3, the DNA is TGTGCCAGTAGTATGGGGTTCAGCTATGGCTACACCTTC. Encoded protein: CASSMGFSYGYTF.

A few counts support this clonotype. The J gene is TRBJ1-1, the V gene TRBV3-1, with D unresolved. V was trimmed by 5 bases and J by 2 bases, leaving 9 bases between them. Germline CDR1 reads LGHDT; CDR2 reads YNNKEL (reference sequence). This CDR3 is built from 13 residues. The CDR3 spells CASSYGSNTEAFF. CDR3 sequence (DNA): TGTGCCAGCAGCTACGGGAGCAACACTGAAGCTTTCTTT.

This clonotype was recorded a few times. V is TRBV11-2 and J is TRBJ2-3; either TRBD1 or TRBD2 may fit D (5 bases each). V dropped 5 bases and J dropped 1 base, with 16 bases sitting between them. CDR3 size: 16 residues. Germline values: CDR1 SGHAT, CDR2 FQNNGV. This CDR3 reads CASSMTGTEGTDTQYF. CDR3 bases: TGTGCCAGCAGCATGACCGGGACGGAGGGCACAGATACGCAGTATTTT.

This clonotype was recorded many times. The chain joins TRBV6-2 or TRBV6-3 to TRBJ1-1; D perhaps matches TRBD1 (5 bases). V shed 2 bases and J shed 4 bases, with 11 bases lying between them. This CDR3 has 14 amino acids. The V gene's germline CDR1 is MNHEY and CDR2 SVGEGT. The CDR3 DNA reads TGTGCCAGCAGTTACGGGCAGGGTGGCACTGAAGCTTTCTTT. As protein: CASSYGQGGTEAFF.